The clone carrying this T cell receptor (beta chain) was picked up a small number of times. Trimming left V 3 bases short and J 2 bases short, with 14 bases between. Germline V gives CDR1 WSHSY, CDR2 SAAADI. The CDR3 totals 16 residues. In the source study's methods: Reference gene primer amplification in the assay estimated nucleated cell counts. Produced via immunoSEQ multiplex PCR; TCRdb's table is partial and in-frame only. The V and J calls and clone size come from that table; D and trimming were worked out from the DNA. The sample consists of 62,000 or so clones, around 90% of them appearing once. The record originates from a study of blood T cell repertoires in COVID-19. On the study more broadly: Sites across the United States, Italy and Spain contributed samples from acute and convalescent COVID-19. T cells, B-cell-depleted T cells, or PBMCs provided the cDNA or gDNA that served as material.

The genes are TRBV10-2 and TRBJ2-1, with a possible D match to TRBD1 (7 bases). This TCR was sampled from a human donor in a cohort sampled during active COVID-19. Sequenced material: peripheral blood. The CDR3 reads CASSEAGGLTYNEQFF. CDR3 DNA: TGCGCCAGCAGTGAAGCAGGGGGGCTAACCTACAATGAGCAGTTCTTC.